This T cell receptor (beta chain) was found in a study of beta chain features in type 1 diabetes (dated by TCRdb to 2017 to 2018). About the investigation overall: Mean age, gender distribution, total cell number and subset yield were not different between patients and healthy donors. Regulatory and stem cell-like memory subsets were obtained from only 8 patients and roughly eight healthy donors, while naive and central memory subsets were obtained from all 28 donors. In the study, TCRB repertoires of sorted circulating CD4+ T cell subsets from recently diagnosed type 1 diabetes patients were compared with those of matched healthy donors. A total of roughly 100 million sorted cells were examined across all samples, and the number of cells per subset was strongly correlated with RNA yield.

The CDR3 numbers 13 residues from cysteine through phenylalanine. The entry retains the CDR3 DNA only, 39 bases that are in frame from base 1. After removal of 5 bases from V and 5 bases from J, the junction retains 4 bases not matched to a gene. For CDR1 and CDR2, the germline V gene (reference sequence) lists GTSNPN and SVGIG. The entire amount of isolated RNA was reverse transcribed using the High Capacity cDNA Reverse Transcription Kit, so the sequenced TCRB transcripts were expressed ones. Naive, central memory and regulatory T cell samples underwent deep immunoSEQ sequencing, averaging approximately 3.3 million total reads per sample. Sorted cells were lysed in RLT buffer and RNA was extracted with DNase-treated RNeasy Micro or Mini kits, depending on cell number. To prevent cross-contamination, each cell subset was processed individually, whereas patient and healthy donor samples were processed jointly. Using the immunoSEQ multiplex PCR, TCRB sequences were amplified from cDNA into 87-bp fragments spanning the CDR3 region. The amplicons were sequenced using the Illumina HiSeq platform. In the original analysis: PCR bias was computationally corrected using synthetic template baselines, reads within Hamming distance 2 were collapsed, and singletons that could not be merged were discarded. Reads were aligned against IMGT so that V, D and J genes, CDR3 length and insertions or deletions at six rearrangement sites could be assigned. Within each subset, clonotype counts were normalized to sorted cell number, after which true diversity and Gini coefficients were computed with the tcR R package. Repertoire sharing was quantified using the overlap coefficient calculated on TCRB nucleotide sequences. TCRdb provides this immuneACCESS table in a form limited to in-frame rearrangements. Some clones are lacking; in checked studies, under half of them reflect an unresolved V gene, and why the rest are absent is not known. For V, J and clone size, that table is used; D and trimming come from the DNA. The sample includes more than 150,000 clones, with 13% observed a single time. Jointly, the top ten make up approximately 0.64% of the sample.

Each donor gave one peripheral blood draw, averaging roughly 120 mL, which was collected into heparinised tubes. A BD FACSAria II was used to sort naive, central memory, regulatory and stem cell-like memory CD4+ T cells with a panel that included CD45RO, CCR7, CD25, CD127, CD95 and CD27. Every sorted population had a purity above 98%. PBMCs were separated immediately by Lymphoprep density gradient centrifugation and were stained directly, without being cultured. Samples were stained and sorted in pairs, with one healthy donor and one patient per experiment, so that batch effects were minimized. The table lists this clone with a few counts. Its antigen is not yet known. No base qualities exist here, and no much larger clone lies one base off it. The paper as a whole reports these results and caveats: Naive, central memory and regulatory TCRB repertoires appeared to be more alike among patients than among healthy donors. A moderate but significant shortening of TCRB CDR3 length was observed in type 1 diabetes patients in all four CD4+ subsets. At VDJ recombination sites, patients with type 1 diabetes made fewer insertions and deleted more nucleotides, a pattern implying thymic rearrangement abnormalities. Because small numbers of individuals were included in the HLA sub-analyses, any influence of HLA type on TCRB rearrangement was left unresolved. Because cDNA was sequenced instead of genomic DNA, activated cells with high expression could be over-represented, although the groups did not differ in activation or CD3 levels. PCR might favor shorter templates, but patient and control samples were amplified and corrected together, so any skew would affect both groups equally.

The sequence joins TRBV30 to TRBJ1-5, with 9 junctional bases fitting TRBD1. Sequenced sample: central memory CD4+ T cells from blood. The receptor comes from a woman younger than 35 in good health. The CDR3 region: CAWGTGPYQPQHF. The nucleotides read TGTGCCTGGGGGACAGGGCCCTATCAGCCCCAGCATTTT. When the CDR3 is completed using the reference TRBV30 and TRBJ1-5 genes on either side, the full variable domain is SQTIHQWPATLVQPVGSPLSLECTVEGTSNPNLYWYRQAAGRGLQLLFYSVGIGQISSEVPQNLSASRPQDRQFILSSKKLLLSDSGFYLCAWGTGPYQPQHFGDGTRLSIL.